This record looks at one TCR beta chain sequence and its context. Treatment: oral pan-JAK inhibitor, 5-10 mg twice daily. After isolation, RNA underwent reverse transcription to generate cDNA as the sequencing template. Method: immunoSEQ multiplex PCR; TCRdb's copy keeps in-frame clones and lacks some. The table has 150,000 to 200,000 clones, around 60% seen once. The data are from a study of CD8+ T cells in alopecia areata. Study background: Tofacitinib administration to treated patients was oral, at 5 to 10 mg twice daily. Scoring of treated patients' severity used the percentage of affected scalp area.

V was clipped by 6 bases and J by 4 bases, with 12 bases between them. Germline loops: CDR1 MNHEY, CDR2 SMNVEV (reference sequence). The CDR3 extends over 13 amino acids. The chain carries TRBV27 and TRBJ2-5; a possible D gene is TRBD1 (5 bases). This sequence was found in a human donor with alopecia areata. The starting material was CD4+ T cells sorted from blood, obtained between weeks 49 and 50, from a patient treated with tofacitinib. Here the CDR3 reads CASRQGFAETQYF. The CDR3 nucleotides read TGTGCCAGCAGGCAGGGTTTCGCAGAGACCCAGTACTTC.